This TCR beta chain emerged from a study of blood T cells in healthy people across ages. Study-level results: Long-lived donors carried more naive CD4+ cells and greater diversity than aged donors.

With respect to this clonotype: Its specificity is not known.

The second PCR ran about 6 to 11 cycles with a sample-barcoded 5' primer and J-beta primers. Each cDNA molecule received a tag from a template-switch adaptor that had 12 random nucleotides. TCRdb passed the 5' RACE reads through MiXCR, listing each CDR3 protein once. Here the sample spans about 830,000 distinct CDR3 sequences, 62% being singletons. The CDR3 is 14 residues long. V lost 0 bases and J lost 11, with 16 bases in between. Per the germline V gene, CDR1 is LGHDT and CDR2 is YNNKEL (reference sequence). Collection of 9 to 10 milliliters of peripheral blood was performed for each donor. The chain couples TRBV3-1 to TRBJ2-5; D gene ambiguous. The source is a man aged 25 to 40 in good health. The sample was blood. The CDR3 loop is CASSQDKGYNEQYF. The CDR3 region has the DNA TGTGCCAGCAGCCAAGATAAGGGCTACAATGAGCAGTACTTC.